This T cell receptor beta chain originates from a study of blood T cell repertoires in COVID-19. Sequencing was performed with immunoSEQ multiplex PCR; in TCRdb, only in-frame clones are kept and a portion is missing. The top ten clones hold 7% of a sample with around 150,000 clones, approximately 80% of them seen once. From germline, CDR1 is SGHRS and CDR2 YFSETQ. CDR3 length equals 14 residues. V lost 1 base, J lost 7 bases, and 9 bases lay in between. The V and J genes are TRBV5-1 and TRBJ1-6, with D perhaps TRBD1 (6 bases). The sample consisted of peripheral blood. This sequence was found in a middle-aged woman with COVID-19, enrolled during active disease. CDR3 region: CASSLTGTNSPLHF. The CDR3 DNA sequence: TGCGCCAGCAGCTTGACAGGGACAAATTCACCCCTCCACTTT.